The 19 T cell receptor beta chains reported below all come from one sample, sequenced in a study of cytomegalovirus exposure and HLA in healthy donors (dated by TCRdb to the late 2010s). Library construction relied on the immunoSEQ multiplex PCR assay. For the multiplex PCR, a mixture combining 60 forward primers for TCR Vbeta segments and 13 reverse primers for TCR Jbeta segments was used. TCRdb obtained this table from immuneACCESS and retained in-frame rearrangements with V and J assigned. These tables miss some clones; where compared with another copy, unresolved V genes account for less than half of the shortfall, and the remainder is unexplained. In all, the sample holds 180,000 or so clones, and roughly 79% of those were seen once. Of the sample, roughly 1.9% falls within the top ten clones. Sequencing was done on a sample of PBMCs. These receptors originate from a woman aged 30 to 39 in good health and CMV-seropositive.

This chain uses TRBV5-8 with TRBJ2-7, with D unclear. Looked up from germline, CDR1 is SGHTS and CDR2 is YDEGEE. The CDR3 runs 15 residues. V was cut by 3 bases and J by 0 bases, with 13 bases left in between. CDR3 sequence reads: CASSYHRVNSYEQYF. CDR3 DNA sequence: TGTGCCAGCAGCTACCACAGAGTCAACTCCTACGAGCAGTACTTC.

DNA for the CDR3: TGTGCCAGCAGTGAAGCGCTGGGCTCCCCGACACGGGGTGAGCAGTTCTTC. It yields the protein CASSEALGSPTRGEQFF. V and J are TRBV6-1 and TRBJ2-1, with D maybe TRBD2 (5 bases). V was clipped by 0 bases and J by 9 bases, with 21 bases between them. Looked up from germline, CDR1 is MNHNS and CDR2 is SASEGT. The CDR3 totals 17 residues.

This clone was counted a few times. The chain links TRBV28 to TRBJ1-1; D may be TRBD1 (5 bases). The ends were cut back, 5 bases at V and 8 bases at J, with 12 bases in the middle. Germline V gene data show CDR1 as MDHEN and CDR2 as SYDVKM. CDR3 length equals 12 residues. Written as DNA, the CDR3 is TGTGCCAGCAGTACCGGAGGGGCCGAAGCTTTCTTT. Translated: CASSTGGAEAFF.

The genes are TRBV5-4 and TRBJ2-3; TRBD1 agrees at 7 bases. V gave up 2 bases and J gave up 5 bases; unmatched junction bases: 14. Germline-derived CDR1 and CDR2 are SGHNT and YYREEE (reference sequence). The CDR3 is 17 amino acids. This chain's CDR3 is CASSFGPLQGLVDTQYF. DNA for the CDR3: TGTGCCAGCAGCTTTGGTCCACTACAGGGGCTCGTAGATACGCAGTATTTT.

V and J are TRBV11-2 and TRBJ1-5; 9 bases line up with TRBD1. Germline CDR1 SGHAT, CDR2 FQNNGV. The V gene end was trimmed by 5 bases and the J gene end by 3 bases; junction bases not matched to a gene: 5. The CDR3 totals 15 residues. CDR3 in amino acids: CASSPGTGINQPQHF. In nucleotides, the CDR3 is TGTGCCAGCAGCCCCGGGACAGGGATCAATCAGCCCCAGCATTTT.

The rearrangement uses TRBV11-2 and TRBJ2-7, with 8 bases lining up with TRBD1. V was clipped by 4 bases and J by 5 bases; unmatched bases: 10. CDR1 SGHAT and CDR2 FQNNGV come from the germline V gene. This CDR3 has 15 residues. CDR3: CASSSPDRGLNEQYF. CDR3 nucleotide sequence: TGTGCCAGCAGCTCCCCCGACAGGGGTTTAAACGAGCAGTACTTC.

This clone has a single count. The chain joins TRBV6-1 to TRBJ2-3; a possible D gene is TRBD1 (6 bases). Germline assignment: CDR1 MNHNS and CDR2 SASEGT. The CDR3 covers 15 residues. Trimming took off 7 bases at V and 3 bases at J, with 17 bases between the two ends. CDR3 coding DNA: TGTGCCAGCAAAGAGACAGGATCCAGTACAGATACGCAGTATTTT. Protein: CASKETGSSTDTQYF.

The chain carries TRBV4-3 and TRBJ2-3; weak D call: TRBD2 (5 bases). This CDR3 spans 15 amino acids. Trimming removed 4 bases from V and 0 bases from J, with 11 bases in between. Germline V lookup: CDR1 LGHNA, CDR2 YSLEER. This chain's CDR3 is CASSLTWESTDTQYF. In DNA form, the CDR3 reads TGCGCCAGCAGCCTGACGTGGGAGAGCACAGATACGCAGTATTTT.

The chain couples TRBV7-2 to TRBJ2-1, with 9 bases fitting TRBD2. The CDR3 extends over 18 amino acids. Germline CDR1 is SGHTA and CDR2 is FQGNSA. V was pared by 0 bases and J by 0 bases, with 6 bases of the junction left unmatched. The CDR3, as DNA: TGTGCCAGCAGCTTAGCGATTAGCGGGAGTCTCTCCTACAATGAGCAGTTCTTC. As protein: CASSLAISGSLSYNEQFF.

The CDR3 nucleotides are TGCGCCAGCAGCCTCCAGGGACAAGGGCGCGAGCAGTACTTC. It specifies CASSLQGQGREQYF. This chain connects TRBV5-1 to TRBJ2-7, with a tentative D call TRBD1 (6 bases). Germline V CDR1 and CDR2: SGHRS, YFSETQ. Trimming left V 4 bases short and J 6 bases short, with 17 bases between. This CDR3 region has 14 residues.

The chain recombines TRBV7-8 with TRBJ2-1, with D possibly TRBD1 on 5 matching bases. The CDR3 runs 13 residues. CDR1 and CDR2 (germline): SGHVS, FQNEAQ. V dropped 5 bases and J dropped 7 bases, with 12 bases sitting between them. CDR3 protein: CASSVNKGNEQFF. The CDR3 DNA reads as TGTGCCAGCAGCGTGAACAAGGGGAATGAGCAGTTCTTC.

The CDR3: CASSQMPGPQYF. CDR3 coding DNA: TGTGCCAGCAGCCAGATGCCGGGTCCGCAGTACTTC. The chain links TRBV14 to TRBJ2-7; no firm D call. Germline-derived CDR1 and CDR2 are SGHDN and FVKESK. Deletions cut 3 bases from V and 9 bases from J, with 12 bases between. The CDR3 length is 12 residues.

The gene calls are TRBV28 and TRBJ2-1; TRBD2 is a possible D gene (6 bases). This CDR3 has 15 amino acids. CDR1 MDHEN and CDR2 SYDVKM come from the germline V gene. V was clipped by 4 bases and J by 5 bases, with 15 bases between them. The DNA for the CDR3 is TGTGCCAGCAGTTCTCCCGGGGGTCTTAACAATGAGCAGTTCTTC. Amino acids: CASSSPGGLNNEQFF.

This chain connects TRBV29-1 to TRBJ2-1; D is ambiguous. The length of the CDR3 is 10 residues. V was shortened by 7 bases and J by 5 bases, with 6 bases between the two germline ends. CDR1 is SQVTM, CDR2 ANQGSEA, per germline. The CDR3 sequence is CSGQDNEQFF. DNA of the CDR3: TGCAGCGGGCAGGACAATGAGCAGTTCTTC.

The chain is built from TRBV30 and TRBJ2-2; 10 nucleotides match TRBD2. J gave up 5 bases and V 0 bases, and 3 bases lay outside the gene matches. The CDR3 sequence is 15 residues long. CDR1 is GTSNPN and CDR2 is SVGIG in the germline V gene (reference sequence). The CDR3: CAWSVKAGGTGELFF. The DNA of the CDR3 is TGTGCCTGGAGTGTTAAAGCGGGAGGGACCGGGGAGCTGTTTTTT.

The chain uses TRBV19 and TRBJ2-1; possible D gene TRBD1, 6 bases. The CDR3 covers 15 residues. V lost 6 bases, J lost 0 bases, and 12 bases lay in between. CDR1 and CDR2 from the germline V gene are LNHDA and SQIVND (reference sequence). CDR3 coding DNA: TGTGCCAGTAGAACGGACAGAAGCTCCTACAATGAGCAGTTCTTC. Translation gives CASRTDRSSYNEQFF. Full variable domain (rest looked up from reference TRBV19 and TRBJ2-1): DGGITQSPKYLFRKEGQNVTLSCEQNLNHDAMYWYRQDPGQGLRLIYYSQIVNDFQKGDIAEGYSVSREKKESFPLTVTSAQKNPTAFYLCASRTDRSSYNEQFFGPGTRLTVL.

The chain couples TRBV28 to TRBJ2-7; D uncertain. Germline V gene sequence: CDR1 MDHEN, CDR2 SYDVKM. Trimming removed 5 bases at V and 2 bases at J, with 13 bases between. This CDR3 has 14 amino acids. CDR3 bases: TGTGCCAGCAGTCCCCCCAGTCTCCCCTACGAGCAGTACTTC. Translated, it gives CASSPPSLPYEQYF.

This clone was seen once. The chain couples TRBV20-1 to TRBJ2-7, with a weak D call TRBD2 (5 bases). Germline values: CDR1 DFQATT, CDR2 SNEGSKA (reference sequence). Trimming took 6 bases from V and 4 from J, leaving 10 bases between them. The CDR3 is made up of 11 amino acids. As DNA, the CDR3 is TGCAGTGCCCAGACTAATTACGAGCAGTACTTC. Its translation is CSAQTNYEQYF.

The chain is built from TRBV30 and TRBJ2-1, with TRBD1 as a possible D gene (6 bases). This CDR3 has 15 amino acids. Trimming removed 6 bases at V and 15 bases at J, with 30 bases between. Germline V CDR1 and CDR2: GTSNPN, SVGIG (reference sequence). CDR3 DNA: TGTGCCTGCCCTATACAGGGCTCAGGGTGGTCAAGGGTGTTCTTC. This translates into CACPIQGSGWSRVFF.